Listed below are T cell receptor beta chains from one sample, sequenced in a study of blood T cells in healthy people across ages. In TCRdb, the 5' RACE reads were re-called with MiXCR into one record per CDR3 protein. Of 1.5 million to 2 million distinct CDR3 sequences in the sample, 25% to 30% were seen once. Sequenced input: blood. These receptors all come from a woman aged 30 to 39 in good health. Each CDR3 is given with its conserved first and last residue. Each record gives: D gene, clone size, J gene, V gene, CDR3 protein, CDR3 DNA. The D gene is left open where the match is weak. Clone size is not always given. Where it is, it says once, few, many or a class for expanded clones.

NA NA TRBJ1-6 TRBV9 CASSVSRTVSDSPLHF TGTGCCAGCAGCGTATCGAGGACAGTATCGGATTCACCCCTCCACTTT
TRBD1 NA TRBJ1-2 TRBV12-3/TRBV12-4 CASSLRGQASGYTF TGTGCCAGCAGTTTGAGAGGACAGGCATCGGGCTACACCTTC
TRBD1 few TRBJ1-6 TRBV6-2/TRBV6-3 CASSYSKGRDRESPLHF TGTGCCAGCAGTTACTCGAAGGGCCGGGACAGAGAGTCACCCCTCCACTTT
NA NA TRBJ1-2 TRBV6-4 CATPRAVDNYGYTF TGTGCCACTCCTCGGGCAGTTGATAACTATGGCTACACCTTC
TRBD1 NA TRBJ1-1 TRBV18 CASSPSDRGHTEAFF TGTGCCAGCTCACCCTCGGACAGGGGGCACACTGAAGCTTTCTTT
NA few TRBJ1-5 TRBV7-2 CASSDQGGRNQPQHF TGTGCCAGCAGCGATCAGGGTGGTCGCAATCAGCCCCAGCATTTT
TRBD2 NA TRBJ2-3 TRBV7-2 CASSVGTSGRSDTQYF TGTGCCAGCAGCGTCGGGACTAGCGGGAGATCAGATACGCAGTATTTT
TRBD2 NA TRBJ2-4 TRBV2 CASSEGGSDQYF TGTGCCAGCAGTGAGGGAGGGTCGGATCAGTACTTC
NA once TRBJ2-7 TRBV20-1 CSARDLRQPSSYEQYF TGCAGTGCTAGAGATCTAAGGCAGCCCTCCTCCTACGAGCAGTACTTC
TRBD1 NA TRBJ2-6 TRBV7-9 CASSSSTGRYSGANVLTF TGTGCCAGCAGCTCATCGACAGGGCGATACTCTGGGGCCAACGTCCTGACTTTC
TRBD2 few TRBJ2-3 TRBV11-2 CASSGTSGGVNTQYF TGTGCCAGCAGCGGGACTAGCGGGGGTGTGAATACGCAGTATTTT
NA NA TRBJ2-6 TRBV4-3 CASSQGGPGTNVLTF TGCGCCAGCAGCCAAGGAGGTCCCGGGACCAACGTCCTGACTTTC
TRBD2 NA TRBJ2-1 TRBV25-1 CASTLAGGDNEQFF TGTGCCAGCACGCTAGCGGGAGGGGACAATGAGCAGTTCTTC
NA NA TRBJ2-3 TRBV7-2 CASTMGSTDTQYF TGTGCCAGCACCATGGGGAGCACAGATACGCAGTATTTT
NA many TRBJ2-1 TRBV29-1 CSVAPILVSNEQFF TGCAGCGTTGCTCCGATACTAGTAAGCAATGAGCAGTTCTTC